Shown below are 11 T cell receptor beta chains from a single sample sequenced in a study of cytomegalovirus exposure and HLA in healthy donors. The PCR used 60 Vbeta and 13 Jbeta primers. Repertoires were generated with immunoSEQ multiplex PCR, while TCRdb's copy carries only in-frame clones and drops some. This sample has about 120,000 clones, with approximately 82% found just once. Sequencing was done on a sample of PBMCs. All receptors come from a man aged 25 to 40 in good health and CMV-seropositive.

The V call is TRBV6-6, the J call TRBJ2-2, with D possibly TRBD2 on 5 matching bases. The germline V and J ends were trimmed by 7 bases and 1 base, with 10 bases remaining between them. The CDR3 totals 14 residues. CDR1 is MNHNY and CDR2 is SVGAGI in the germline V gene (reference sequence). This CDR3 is CASTKDWNTGELFF. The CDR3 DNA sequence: TGTGCCAGCACCAAGGACTGGAACACCGGGGAGCTGTTTTTT.

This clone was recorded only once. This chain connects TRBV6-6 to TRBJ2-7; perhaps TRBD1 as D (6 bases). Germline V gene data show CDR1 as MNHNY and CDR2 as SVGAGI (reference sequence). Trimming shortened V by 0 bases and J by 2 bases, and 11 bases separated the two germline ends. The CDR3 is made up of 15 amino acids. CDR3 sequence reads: CASSYSRRDTYEQYF. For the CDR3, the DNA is TGTGCCAGCAGTTACTCCCGACGGGACACCTACGAGCAGTACTTC.

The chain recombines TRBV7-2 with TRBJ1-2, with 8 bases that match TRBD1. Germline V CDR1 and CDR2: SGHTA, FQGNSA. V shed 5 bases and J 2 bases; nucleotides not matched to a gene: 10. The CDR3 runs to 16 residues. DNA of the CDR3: TGTGCCAGCAGCGAATCAGACAGGGGACTCAACTATGGCTACACCTTC. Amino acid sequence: CASSESDRGLNYGYTF.

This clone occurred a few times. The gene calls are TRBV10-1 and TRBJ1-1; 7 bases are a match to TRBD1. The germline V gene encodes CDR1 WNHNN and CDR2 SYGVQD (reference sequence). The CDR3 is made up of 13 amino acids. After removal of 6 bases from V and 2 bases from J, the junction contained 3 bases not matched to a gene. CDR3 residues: CASRQGFNTEAFF. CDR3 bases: TGCGCCAGCAGACAGGGGTTTAACACTGAAGCTTTCTTT.

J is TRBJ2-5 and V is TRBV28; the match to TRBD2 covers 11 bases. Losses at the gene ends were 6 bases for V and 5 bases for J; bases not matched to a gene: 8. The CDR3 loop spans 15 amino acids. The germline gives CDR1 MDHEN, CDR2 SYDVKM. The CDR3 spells CASRVSGGAGETQYF. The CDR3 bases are TGTGCCAGCAGGGTTAGCGGGGGGGCGGGGGAGACCCAGTACTTC.

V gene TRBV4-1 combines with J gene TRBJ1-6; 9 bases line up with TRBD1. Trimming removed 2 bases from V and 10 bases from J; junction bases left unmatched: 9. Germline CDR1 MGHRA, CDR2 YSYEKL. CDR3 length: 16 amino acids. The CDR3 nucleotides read TGCGCCAGCAGCCAAAGGGCTTGGACAGGGGACTCACCCCTCCACTTT. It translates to CASSQRAWTGDSPLHF.

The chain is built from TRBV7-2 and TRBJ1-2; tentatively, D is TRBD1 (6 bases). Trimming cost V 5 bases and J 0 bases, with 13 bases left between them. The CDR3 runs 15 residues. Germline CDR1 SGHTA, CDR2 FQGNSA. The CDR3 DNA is TGTGCCAGCAGCCTAGGGGGGACAACTAACTATGGCTACACCTTC. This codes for CASSLGGTTNYGYTF.

The CDR3 DNA reads as TGTGCCAGCAGCTTAGGAGCGAGTCGAGCTTTCTTT. Protein sequence: CASSLGASRAFF. V and J are TRBV7-9 and TRBJ1-1; D unresolved. Per the germline V gene, CDR1 is SEHNR and CDR2 is FQNEAQ (reference sequence). The CDR3 is made up of 12 amino acids. With 1 base removed from V and 10 bases from J, the gap between germline ends came to 10 bases.

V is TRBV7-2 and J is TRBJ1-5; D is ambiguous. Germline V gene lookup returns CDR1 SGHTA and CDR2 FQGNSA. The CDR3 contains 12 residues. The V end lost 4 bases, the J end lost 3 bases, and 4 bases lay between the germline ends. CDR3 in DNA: TGTGCCAGCAGCTGGCTCAATCAGCCCCAGCATTTT. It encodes CASSWLNQPQHF.

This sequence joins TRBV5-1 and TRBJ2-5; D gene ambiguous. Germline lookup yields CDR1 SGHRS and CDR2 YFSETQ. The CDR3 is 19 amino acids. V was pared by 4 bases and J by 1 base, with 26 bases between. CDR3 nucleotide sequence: TGCGCCAGCAGCCTCACCCCCTTCCCACCCGGTAGTCCCCAAGAGACCCAGTACTTC. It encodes CASSLTPFPPGSPQETQYF.

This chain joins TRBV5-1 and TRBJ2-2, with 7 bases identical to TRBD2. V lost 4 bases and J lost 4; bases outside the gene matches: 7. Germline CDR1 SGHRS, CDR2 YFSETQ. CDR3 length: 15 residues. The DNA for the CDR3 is TGCGCCAGCAGCCCCCTGGGGGGGGGCACCGGGGAGCTGTTTTTT. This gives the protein CASSPLGGGTGELFF.